This T cell receptor (beta chain) was observed in a study of control samples from healthy donors and cancer patients. Measured with immunoSEQ multiplex PCR; TCRdb has only the in-frame clones, and not every one. The sample consists of hundreds of thousands of clones, roughly 82% of them appearing once. Sequencing was performed on PBMCs. The TCR was taken from a woman aged 55 to 70 with lung cancer.

CDR3 in amino acids: CASSFSTNRGKDGYTF. CDR3 DNA sequence: TGTGCCAGCAGTTTTAGCACAAACAGGGGAAAGGATGGCTACACCTTC. The chain couples TRBV7-9 to TRBJ1-2, with 7 bases fitting TRBD1. After removal of 6 bases from V and 6 bases from J, the junction contained 16 bases not matched to a gene. Germline CDR1 SEHNR, CDR2 FQNEAQ (reference sequence). This CDR3 contains 16 residues. The full variable domain, completed using reference TRBV7-9 and TRBJ1-2, is DTGVSQNPRHKITKRGQNVTFRCDPISEHNRLYWYRQTLGQGPEFLTYFQNEAQLEKSRLLSDRFSAERPKGSFSTLEIQRTEQGDSAMYLCASSFSTNRGKDGYTFGSGTRLTVV.